This TCR beta chain was observed in a study of cytomegalovirus exposure and HLA in healthy donors. Study outcomes and limitations: According to a subsequent analysis, TCR clusters from the first cohort were inclined to appear together in the 130 or so validation repertoires.

Details on this clone: As yet, its antigen is unknown.

These donors were members of the approximately 120-subject validation cohort, a group separate from the roughly 670-subject first cohort. The method was immunoSEQ multiplex PCR; TCRdb's version includes in-frame clones alone and lacks a portion of them. There are approximately 200,000 clones in the sample; under 95% occur only once, and 1.1% lies in the top ten. This CDR3 is built from 16 residues. V dropped 7 bases and J dropped 5; count of bases not matched to a gene: 6. Germline-derived CDR1 and CDR2 are SNHLY and FYNNEI. The chain carries TRBV2 and TRBJ2-2, with TRBD2 matching over 14 bases. This TCR was sampled from a woman between 18 and 29 years old in good health and CMV-seronegative. Sequencing was performed on PBMCs. This chain's CDR3 is CASTLGLAGVTGELFF. The CDR3 bases are TGTGCCAGCACCCTGGGACTAGCGGGGGTAACCGGGGAGCTGTTTTTT.